This paragraph covers one T cell receptor (beta chain) sequence. Antigen specificity is unknown. The CDR3 has 15 amino acids. Germline V gene data show CDR1 as MNHNY and CDR2 as SVGAGI (reference sequence). Trimming removed 5 bases from V and 8 bases from J, with 18 bases in between. The data were obtained in a study of siplizumab effects on memory and regulatory T cells. Assays covered around 100,000 TCR templates per sample. Assay: immunoSEQ multiplex PCR; the TCRdb copy retains only in-frame clones and omits some. The table includes nearly 95,000 clones, approximately 95% detected once. General study results and limits: With siplizumab, Treg-derived clones averaged roughly 69% of mappable alloreactive CD4+ clones, versus 25% to 30% in controls. Suppressive activity of Tregs proliferating in siplizumab cultures remained unconfirmed. Solely a minor proportion of alloreactive clones could be assigned to unstimulated subsets.

This clonotype was obtained from a human donor in good health. The specimen sequenced was non-Treg CD4+ T cells sorted from blood. V gene TRBV6-6 combines with J gene TRBJ1-4; D not resolved. This CDR3 is CASSTGASSGEKLFF. CDR3 nucleotide sequence: TGTGCCAGCAGTACGGGAGCCTCCAGCGGGGAAAAACTGTTTTTT.